A single sample is the source of the 24 T cell receptor beta chains below, sequenced in a study of identical twins. TCRdb redid the calling of the 5' RACE reads with MiXCR, one entry per CDR3 protein. The sample includes about 900,000 distinct CDR3 sequences, 10% to 15% of them seen just once. The same specimen was also included in a second study, on yellow fever vaccine responses in identical twins.

Source material: PBMCs. Source of these receptors: a woman between 18 and 30 years old in good health.

This clonotype has a count of ten or more. V gene TRBV7-9 combines with J gene TRBJ1-2, with TRBD1 matching 7 bases. This CDR3 contains 14 residues. The trim removed 3 bases at V and 8 bases at J, leaving 9 bases unmatched. CDR1 and CDR2 (germline): SEHNR, FQNEAQ (reference sequence). The CDR3 bases are TGTGCCAGCAGCTTCGACAGGGTTCCGGGAGGCTACACCTTC. Translation gives CASSFDRVPGGYTF. Full variable domain (rest looked up from reference TRBV7-9 and TRBJ1-2): DTGVSQNPRHKITKRGQNVTFRCDPISEHNRLYWYRQTLGQGPEFLTYFQNEAQLEKSRLLSDRFSAERPKGSFSTLEIQRTEQGDSAMYLCASSFDRVPGGYTFGSGTRLTVV.

The table lists this clonotype with a few counts. The V call is TRBV7-2, the J call TRBJ2-3; a possible D gene is TRBD2 (5 bases). V dropped 0 bases and J dropped 2 bases, with 9 bases sitting between them. The CDR3 has 15 amino acids. CDR1 is SGHTA, CDR2 FQGNSA, per germline. DNA for the CDR3: TGTGCCAGCAGCTTAGCTAGCGTCCTCACAGATACGCAGTATTTT. It specifies CASSLASVLTDTQYF.

Ten or more counts support this clonotype. This chain's CDR3 is CASSVTPGTVYGYTF. As DNA, the CDR3 is TGTGCCAGCAGCGTAACTCCCGGGACCGTATATGGCTACACCTTC. V usage is TRBV9 and J usage is TRBJ1-2; maybe TRBD1 (5 bases). V was cut by 1 base and J by 5 bases, with 15 bases left in between. The CDR3 covers 15 residues. Germline loops: CDR1 SGDLS, CDR2 YYNGEE.

The rearrangement links TRBV12-3 or TRBV12-4 to TRBJ2-7, with a possible D match to TRBD1 (6 bases). V was clipped by 2 bases and J by 12 bases, with 14 bases between them. The CDR3 sequence is 12 residues long. The DNA of the CDR3 is TGTGCCAGCAGTTTATCAGGGGACCAGAGGTACTTC. Protein product: CASSLSGDQRYF.

This chain joins TRBV11-2 and TRBJ2-2; D is uncertain. The germline V and J ends were trimmed by 3 bases and 6 bases, with 11 bases remaining between them. The CDR3 is made up of 14 amino acids. Looked up from germline, CDR1 is SGHAT and CDR2 is FQNNGV. The chain's CDR3 is CASSFLSSPGELFF. The DNA of the CDR3 is TGTGCCAGCAGCTTCCTTTCTAGTCCCGGGGAGCTGTTTTTT.

This clonotype was counted a few times. V gene TRBV10-3 combines with J gene TRBJ2-5; 9 bases are a match to TRBD2. The CDR3 extends over 14 amino acids. Looked up from germline, CDR1 is ENHRY and CDR2 is SYGVKD. The trim removed 10 bases at V and 0 bases at J, leaving 6 bases unmatched. CDR3 coding DNA: TGTGCCACCCGACTAGCGGAGTACCAAGAGACCCAGTACTTC. Protein sequence: CATRLAEYQETQYF.

This clonotype was seen only a few times. V is TRBV5-1 and J is TRBJ1-2; 7 bases are a match to TRBD1. The CDR3 has 16 amino acids. J gave up 1 base and V 3 bases, and 9 bases lay outside the gene matches. Germline V gives CDR1 SGHRS, CDR2 YFSETQ. As DNA, the CDR3 is TGCGCCAGCAGCTCTATCGGGACAGATTTTAACTATGGCTACACCTTC. Translating gives CASSSIGTDFNYGYTF.

This clonotype has just a few counts. The chain recombines TRBV24-1 with TRBJ2-1; 8 bases fit TRBD1. The CDR3 consists of 19 residues. The germline V gene has CDR1 KGHDR and CDR2 SFDVKD. Germline trimming cut 3 bases from V and 0 bases from J; bases unmatched to any gene: 12. The CDR3 DNA is TGTGCCACCAGTGATCAACCCGGGACAGGCTTGGGCTCCTACAATGAGCAGTTCTTC. The encoded protein is CATSDQPGTGLGSYNEQFF.

V usage is TRBV10-3 and J usage is TRBJ2-7, with 9 bases lining up with TRBD1. From germline, CDR1 is ENHRY and CDR2 SYGVKD. The length of the CDR3 is 16 residues. Here the CDR3 reads CAFSQAGTGTSYEQYV. The CDR3 DNA follows: TGTGCCTTCAGTCAGGCCGGGACAGGGACCTCCTACGAGCAGTACGTC.

This clonotype was counted between two and nine times. CDR3: CASSRGPYSSSYNEQFF. CDR3 nucleotide sequence: TGTGCCAGCAGCCGAGGACCCTACAGCAGCTCCTACAATGAGCAGTTCTTC. The chain has TRBV6-4 and TRBJ2-1; D ambiguous. There are 17 residues in the CDR3. The V gene's germline CDR1 is MRHNA and CDR2 SNTAGT. V lost 6 bases and J lost 0, with 18 bases in between.

This clonotype turned up a few times. The chain carries TRBV6-2 or TRBV6-3 and TRBJ2-5, with TRBD2 matching over 9 bases. Germline V gene data show CDR1 as MNHEY and CDR2 as SVGEGT. The CDR3 is made up of 17 amino acids. V gave up 0 bases and J gave up 5 bases; unmatched junction bases: 10. This CDR3 is CASSYSTSGTSGETQYF. The DNA of the CDR3 is TGTGCCAGCAGTTACTCGACTAGCGGAACTTCAGGGGAGACCCAGTACTTC.

This clonotype was observed at least ten times. This sequence joins TRBV10-3 and TRBJ2-2, with 7 positions matching TRBD2. CDR1 is ENHRY, CDR2 SYGVKD, per germline. The CDR3 extends over 17 amino acids. J was trimmed by 2 bases and V by 3 bases; bases with no gene match: 9. CDR3 in DNA: TGTGCCATCAGTGACCCTCGGAGCGGGGTTAACACCGGGGAGCTGTTTTTT. Translated: CAISDPRSGVNTGELFF.

There are a few counts of this clonotype. This chain uses TRBV28 with TRBJ1-2, with D possibly matching TRBD1 (6 bases). CDR3 length equals 14 residues. The germline V and J ends were trimmed by 6 bases and 0 bases, with 11 bases remaining between them. Germline V lookup: CDR1 MDHEN, CDR2 SYDVKM. CDR3 nucleotide sequence: TGTGCCAGCAGCCGGGACATCACTAACTATGGCTACACCTTC. Amino acid sequence: CASSRDITNYGYTF.

This clonotype was seen only a few times. The chain has TRBV9 and TRBJ2-2; a weak D match, TRBD2 (5 bases). The CDR3 sequence is 15 residues long. The V gene lost 4 bases and the J gene lost 6 bases, with 16 bases spanning the gap. The germline V gene encodes CDR1 SGDLS and CDR2 YYNGEE. CDR3: CASSSRGSEPGELFF. For the CDR3, the DNA is TGTGCCAGCAGCTCCCGCGGGTCGGAGCCCGGGGAGCTGTTTTTT. The full variable domain, its missing parts supplied by reference TRBV9 and TRBJ2-2, is DSGVTQTPKHLITATGQRVTLRCSPRSGDLSVYWYQQSLDQGLQFLIQYYNGEERAKGNILERFSAQQFPDLHSELNLSSLELGDSALYFCASSSRGSEPGELFFGEGSRLTVL.

Only a few counts were recorded for this clonotype. The V and J genes are TRBV12-3 or TRBV12-4 and TRBJ2-5; D tentatively fits TRBD1 or TRBD2 (5 bases each). V was cut by 5 bases and J by 5 bases, with 12 bases left in between. The CDR3 has 13 residues. CDR3 amino acids: CASSRREGETQYF. CDR3 in DNA: TGTGCCAGCAGTCGCCGCGAGGGGGAGACCCAGTACTTC.

The rearrangement links TRBV9 to TRBJ1-6, with TRBD1 identical over 7 bases. The germline gives CDR1 SGDLS, CDR2 YYNGEE. CDR3 length equals 14 residues. Trimming at V came to 2 bases and at J to 10 bases, leaving 6 bases not matched to a gene. The CDR3 DNA is TGTGCCAGCAGCGTCACAGGGGTTGGGTCACCCCTCCACTTT. Translating it yields CASSVTGVGSPLHF.

This clonotype has just a few counts. The CDR3 is CASSPVTSGRSYEQYF. The CDR3 DNA is TGTGCCAGCAGCCCAGTGACTAGCGGGCGGTCCTACGAGCAGTACTTC. The chain is built from TRBV3-1 and TRBJ2-7, with 10 positions matching TRBD2. The CDR3 extends over 16 amino acids. In germline, CDR1 is LGHDT, CDR2 YNNKEL (reference sequence). V was pared by 4 bases and J by 1 base, with 7 bases of the junction left unmatched.

This chain connects TRBV24-1 to TRBJ2-1; no definite D call. The V end was cut by 1 base, the J end by 9 bases, with 9 bases between. CDR1 and CDR2 from the germline V gene are KGHDR and SFDVKD. The CDR3 spans 13 residues. The CDR3 loop is CATSDLRVGEQFF. DNA for the CDR3: TGTGCCACCAGTGATTTACGGGTAGGTGAGCAGTTCTTC.

This clonotype was counted between two and nine times. The CDR3 spells CASSPQVGTAFYV. The CDR3, as DNA: TGTGCCAGCAGCCCTCAAGTCGGGACAGCCTTCTACGTC. The chain combines TRBV7-8 with TRBJ2-7; 7 bases fit TRBD1. This CDR3 comprises 13 residues. The J segment lost 13 bases and the V segment lost 5 bases, leaving 14 bases of the junction unmatched. Germline V gives CDR1 SGHVS, CDR2 FQNEAQ.

The chain joins TRBV28 to TRBJ1-1; D is uncertain. The V end was cut by 4 bases, the J end by 5 bases, with 11 bases between. Germline V CDR1 and CDR2: MDHEN, SYDVKM. This CDR3 has 13 amino acids. CDR3 protein: CASSSLGWTEAFF. CDR3 DNA: TGTGCCAGCAGTTCCTTAGGGTGGACTGAAGCTTTCTTT.

The J gene is TRBJ2-3, the V gene TRBV20-1, with 10 bases fitting TRBD2. Per germline, CDR1 DFQATT and CDR2 SNEGSKA (reference sequence). The CDR3 contains 16 residues. J was trimmed by 2 bases and V by 1 base; bases with no gene match: 6. The CDR3 reads CSARALAGAHTDTQYF. The CDR3 bases are TGCAGTGCTAGAGCCCTAGCGGGGGCCCACACAGATACGCAGTATTTT.

In this sample, this clonotype turned up a few times. The DNA for the CDR3 is TGTGCCAGCAGCCGAGGGACAGGGCTGGCTTTCTTT. Amino acid sequence: CASSRGTGLAFF. The chain joins TRBV3-1 to TRBJ1-1; TRBD1 matches 9 bases. The CDR3 contains 12 residues. CDR1 is LGHDT and CDR2 is YNNKEL in the germline V gene (reference sequence). The ends lost 4 bases at V and 11 bases at J; junction bases unmatched: 5.

This clonotype appeared a few times. V and J are TRBV4-1 and TRBJ1-5; D unresolved. CDR1 MGHRA and CDR2 YSYEKL come from the germline V gene. The ends were cut back, 4 bases at V and 0 bases at J, with 7 bases in the middle. The CDR3 extends over 14 amino acids. CDR3 protein: CASSRETSNQPQHF. DNA for the CDR3: TGCGCCAGCAGCCGTGAAACTAGCAATCAGCCCCAGCATTTT.

This clonotype turned up a few times. The genes are TRBV6-6 and TRBJ1-2, with unresolved D. CDR1 MNHNY and CDR2 SVGAGI come from the germline V gene (reference sequence). V lost 2 bases and J lost 6, with 4 bases in between. CDR3 length equals 11 residues. Here the CDR3 reads CASSYLDGYTF. The CDR3 nucleotides are TGTGCCAGCAGTTACCTGGATGGCTACACCTTC.